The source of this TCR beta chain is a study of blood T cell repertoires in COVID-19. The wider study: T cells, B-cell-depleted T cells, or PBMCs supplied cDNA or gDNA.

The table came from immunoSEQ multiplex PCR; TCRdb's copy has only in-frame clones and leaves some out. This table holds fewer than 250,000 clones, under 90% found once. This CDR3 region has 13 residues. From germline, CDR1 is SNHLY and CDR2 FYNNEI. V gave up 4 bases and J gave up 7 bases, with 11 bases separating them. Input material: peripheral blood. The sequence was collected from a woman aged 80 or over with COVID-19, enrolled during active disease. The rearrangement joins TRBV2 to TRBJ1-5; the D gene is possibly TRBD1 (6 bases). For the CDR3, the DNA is TGTGCCAGCAGTGCAGGGGACATGCAGCCCCAGCATTTT. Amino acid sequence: CASSAGDMQPQHF. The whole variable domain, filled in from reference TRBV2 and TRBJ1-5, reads EPEVTQTPSHQVTQMGQEVILRCVPISNHLYFYWYRQILGQKVEFLVSFYNNEISEKSEIFDDQFSVERPDGSNFTLKIRSTKLEDSAMYFCASSAGDMQPQHFGDGTRLSIL.